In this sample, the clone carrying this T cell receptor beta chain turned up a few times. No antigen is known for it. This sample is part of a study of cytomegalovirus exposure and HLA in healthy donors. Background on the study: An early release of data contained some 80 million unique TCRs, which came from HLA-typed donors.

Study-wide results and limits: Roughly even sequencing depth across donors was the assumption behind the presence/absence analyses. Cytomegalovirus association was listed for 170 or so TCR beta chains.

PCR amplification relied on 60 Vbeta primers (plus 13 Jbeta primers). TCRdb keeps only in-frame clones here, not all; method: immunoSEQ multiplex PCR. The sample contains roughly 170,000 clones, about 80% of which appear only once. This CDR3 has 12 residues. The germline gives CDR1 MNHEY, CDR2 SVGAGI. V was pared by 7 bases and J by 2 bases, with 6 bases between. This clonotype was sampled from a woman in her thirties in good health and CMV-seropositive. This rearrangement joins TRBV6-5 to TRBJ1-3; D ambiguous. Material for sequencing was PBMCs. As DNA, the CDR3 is TGTGCCAGCATATCTACTGGAAACACCATATATTTT. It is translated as CASISTGNTIYF.